The 7 T cell receptor beta chains given below trace back to one sample, sequenced in a study of T cell changes during pregnancy in multiple sclerosis. Here immunoSEQ multiplex PCR was the method, and the copy in TCRdb shows in-frame clones only, minus some. The sample has approximately 97,000 clones, 90% seen once. This sample comprised peripheral blood, obtained in the second trimester of pregnancy. These receptors all stem from a female donor in good health, enrolled as a control in a pregnancy study.

V is TRBV6-5 and J is TRBJ2-5; D not resolved. V lost 6 bases and J lost 2, with 16 bases in between. CDR3 size: 15 residues. The V gene's germline CDR1 is MNHEY and CDR2 SVGAGI. The CDR3 spells CASRLLTVGQETQYF. The CDR3 DNA follows: TGTGCCAGCAGACTATTAACCGTAGGACAAGAGACCCAGTACTTC.

This chain joins TRBV11-3 and TRBJ2-1; 8 bases agree with TRBD2. The length of the CDR3 is 14 residues. V dropped 5 bases and J dropped 6; count of bases not matched to a gene: 6. From germline, CDR1 is SGHNT and CDR2 YENEEA. CDR3 in amino acids: CASSLPGLANEQFF. CDR3 nucleotide sequence: TGTGCCAGCAGCCTCCCCGGACTAGCCAATGAGCAGTTCTTC.

This clone is a singleton in its sample. This chain links TRBV7-2 with TRBJ2-5; 11 positions agree with TRBD1. With 4 bases clipped from V and 5 bases from J, the junction kept 6 bases outside the gene matches. The germline CDR1 and CDR2 sequences are SGHTA and FQGNSA. The CDR3 has 15 amino acids. CDR3 DNA: TGTGCCAGCAGCTCCTGGGACAGGGGGAGGGAGACCCAGTACTTC. Residues: CASSSWDRGRETQYF.

The rearrangement uses TRBV27 and TRBJ2-7; 10 bases agree with TRBD2. This CDR3 contains 15 residues. Germline V gene sequence: CDR1 MNHEY, CDR2 SMNVEV (reference sequence). Trimming took 8 bases from V and 7 from J; bases not matched to a gene: 14. Here the CDR3 reads CASVPGLAYLGEQYF. CDR3 DNA: TGTGCCAGCGTCCCGGGACTAGCGTACCTGGGGGAGCAGTACTTC.

The genes are TRBV15 and TRBJ1-4, with 8 nucleotides matching TRBD1. Germline-derived CDR1 and CDR2 are LNHNV and YYDKDF (reference sequence). V lost 8 bases, J lost 7 bases, and 6 bases stayed unmatched. The CDR3 totals 13 residues. The CDR3 sequence is CATAGGACEKLFF. Here the CDR3 DNA reads TGTGCCACCGCAGGGGGCGCTTGTGAAAAACTGTTTTTT.

V usage is TRBV15 and J usage is TRBJ1-1; a possible D gene is TRBD1 (6 bases). Germline assignment: CDR1 LNHNV and CDR2 YYDKDF (reference sequence). V gave up 4 bases and J gave up 11 bases, with 20 bases separating them. This CDR3 spans 14 amino acids. CDR3 sequence: CATSTSGGAPSAFF. CDR3 coding DNA: TGTGCCACCAGCACTTCCGGGGGGGCCCCCTCGGCTTTCTTT.

The V call is TRBV28, the J call TRBJ1-5; TRBD1 matches 9 bases. The germline CDR1 and CDR2 sequences are MDHEN and SYDVKM. The ends lost 5 bases at V and 5 bases at J; junction bases unmatched: 7. The CDR3 consists of 15 residues. This chain's CDR3 is CASSTPRQGDQPQHF. CDR3 sequence (DNA): TGTGCCAGCAGTACTCCGAGACAGGGGGATCAGCCCCAGCATTTT.